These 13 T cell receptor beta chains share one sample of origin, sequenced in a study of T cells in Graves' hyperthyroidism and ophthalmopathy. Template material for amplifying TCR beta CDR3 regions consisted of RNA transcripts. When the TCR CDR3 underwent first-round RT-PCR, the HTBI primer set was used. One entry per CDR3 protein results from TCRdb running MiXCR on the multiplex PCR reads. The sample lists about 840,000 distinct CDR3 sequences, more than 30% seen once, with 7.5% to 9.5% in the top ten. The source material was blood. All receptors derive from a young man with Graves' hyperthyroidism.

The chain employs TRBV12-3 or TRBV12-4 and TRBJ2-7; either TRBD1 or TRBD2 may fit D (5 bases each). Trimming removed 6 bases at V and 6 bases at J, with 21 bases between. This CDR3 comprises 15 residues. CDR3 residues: CASRSPGTHGLEQYF. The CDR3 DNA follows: TGTGCCAGCAGATCCCCTGGGACGCACGGTCTCGAGCAGTACTTC.

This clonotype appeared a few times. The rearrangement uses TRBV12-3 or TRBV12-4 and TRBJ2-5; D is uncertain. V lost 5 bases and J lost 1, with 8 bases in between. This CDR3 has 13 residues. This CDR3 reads CASSPLSQETQYF. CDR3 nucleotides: TGTGCCAGCAGTCCCCTGAGCCAAGAGACCCAGTACTTC.

Written as DNA, the CDR3 is TGTGCCAGCACCCCAGTCGGGATGCGCGAGCAGTACTTC. This codes for CASTPVGMREQYF. The chain joins TRBV6-5 to TRBJ2-7; perhaps TRBD2 as D (5 bases). The CDR3 has 13 amino acids. CDR1 is MNHEY, CDR2 SVGAGI, per germline. Trimming removed 7 bases at V and 6 bases at J, with 16 bases between.

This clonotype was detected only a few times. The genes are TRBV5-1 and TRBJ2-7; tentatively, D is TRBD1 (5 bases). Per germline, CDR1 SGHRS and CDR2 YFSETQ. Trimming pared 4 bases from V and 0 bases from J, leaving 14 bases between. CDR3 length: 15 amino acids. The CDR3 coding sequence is TGCGCCAGCAGCCCCTGGGGCGAAAACTCCTACGAGCAGTACTTC. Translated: CASSPWGENSYEQYF.

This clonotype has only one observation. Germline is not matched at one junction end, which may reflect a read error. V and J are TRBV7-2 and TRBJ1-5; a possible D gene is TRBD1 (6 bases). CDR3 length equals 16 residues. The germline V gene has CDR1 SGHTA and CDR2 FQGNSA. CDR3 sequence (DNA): TGTGCCGGCAGCTTTGGACCGTACAGGGTAGGCCAGCCCCAGCATTTT. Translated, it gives CAGSFGPYRVGQPQHF.

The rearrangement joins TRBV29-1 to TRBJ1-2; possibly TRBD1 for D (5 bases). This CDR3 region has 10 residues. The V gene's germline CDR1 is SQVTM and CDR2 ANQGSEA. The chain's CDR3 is CSEAGLGYTF. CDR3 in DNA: TGCAGTGAGGCAGGGCTTGGCTACACCTTC.

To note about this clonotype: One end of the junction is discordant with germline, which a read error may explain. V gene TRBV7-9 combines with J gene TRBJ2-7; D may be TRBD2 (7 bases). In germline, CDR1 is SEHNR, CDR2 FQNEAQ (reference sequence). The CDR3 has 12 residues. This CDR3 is CASSQGGGPRYF. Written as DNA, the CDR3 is TGCGCCAGCAGCCAAGGGGGGGGCCCCAGGTACTTC.

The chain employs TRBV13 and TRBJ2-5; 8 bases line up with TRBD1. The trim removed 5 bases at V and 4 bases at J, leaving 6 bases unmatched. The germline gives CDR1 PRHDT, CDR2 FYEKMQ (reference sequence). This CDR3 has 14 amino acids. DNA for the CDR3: TGTGCCAGCAGCGTACGACAGGGGCGAGAGACCCAGTACTTC. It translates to CASSVRQGRETQYF.

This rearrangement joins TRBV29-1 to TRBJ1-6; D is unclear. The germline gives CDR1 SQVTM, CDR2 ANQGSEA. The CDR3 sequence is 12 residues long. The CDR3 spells CRHFTANSPLHF. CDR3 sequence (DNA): TGCAGGCACTTTACGGCTAATTCACCCCTCCACTTT.

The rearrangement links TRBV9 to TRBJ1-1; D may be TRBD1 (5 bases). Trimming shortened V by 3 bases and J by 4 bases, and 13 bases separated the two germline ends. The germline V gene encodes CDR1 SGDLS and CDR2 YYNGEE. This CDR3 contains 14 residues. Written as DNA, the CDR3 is TGTGCCAGCAGCGCGGGGGGAGGTATCACTGAAGCTTTCTTT. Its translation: CASSAGGGITEAFF.

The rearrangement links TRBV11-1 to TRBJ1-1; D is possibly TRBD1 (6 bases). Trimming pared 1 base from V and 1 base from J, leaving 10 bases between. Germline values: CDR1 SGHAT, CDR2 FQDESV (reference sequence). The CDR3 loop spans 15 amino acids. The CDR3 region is CASSLDRDSNTEAFF. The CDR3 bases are TGTGCCAGCAGCTTAGACAGGGACTCGAACACTGAAGCTTTCTTT.

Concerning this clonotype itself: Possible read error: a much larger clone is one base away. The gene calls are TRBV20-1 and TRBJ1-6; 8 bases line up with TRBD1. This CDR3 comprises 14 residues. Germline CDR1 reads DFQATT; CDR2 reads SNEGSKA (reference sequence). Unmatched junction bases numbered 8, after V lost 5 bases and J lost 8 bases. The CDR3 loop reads CSALKQGEDSPLHF. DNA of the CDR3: TGCAGTGCTCTTAAACAGGGGGAGGATTCACCCCTCCACTTT.

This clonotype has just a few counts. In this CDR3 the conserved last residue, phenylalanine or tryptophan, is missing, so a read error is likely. This CDR3 reads CASSRAGDSGNTIYS. The CDR3 bases are TGCGCCAGCAGCCGAGCAGGGGATAGTGGAAACACCATATATTCT. V gene TRBV5-1 combines with J gene TRBJ1-3, with a possible D match to TRBD1 (6 bases). The germline V and J ends were trimmed by 4 bases and 3 bases, with 14 bases remaining between them. Germline values: CDR1 SGHRS, CDR2 YFSETQ. The CDR3 covers 15 residues.